A selection of T cell receptor beta chains follows, all from one sample in a study of shared clonotypes between healthy human individuals. Here immunoSEQ multiplex PCR was the method, and the copy in TCRdb shows in-frame clones only, minus some. The sample records 1.4 million or so clones, 97% to 99% being singletons. The source material was naive CD4+ T cells sorted from blood. The receptor set was obtained from a man between 25 and 39 years old in good health. The CDR3 runs from the conserved cysteine through the conserved F or W. The order of the fields is CDR3 DNA, CDR3 protein, CDR3 length, D gene, clone size, V gene, J gene. The D gene is left open where the match is weak. Clone size is not always given. Where it is, it says once, few, many or a class for expanded clones.

TGTGCCAGCATCAGACAATCTGTAGCGGGAGGGACCTACGAGCAGTACTTC	CASIRQSVAGGTYEQYF	17	TRBD2	NA	TRBV7-2	TRBJ2-7
TGTGCCAGCAGCTTCTGGACCGACCTCACTGAAGCTTTCTTT	CASSFWTDLTEAFF	14	NA	once	TRBV5-4	TRBJ1-1
TGTGCCACCAGCAGCGGTCGGACCACATACGAGCAGTACTTC	CATSSGRTTYEQYF	14	NA	NA	TRBV15	TRBJ2-7
TGTGCCAGCAGTTACTTCCCATCGGGTAAAAACATTCAGTACTTC	CASSYFPSGKNIQYF	15	NA	NA	TRBV6-5	TRBJ2-4
TGTGCCAGCAGCGTTGGACTGACCGGCTCTGGGGCCAACGTCCTGACTTTC	CASSVGLTGSGANVLTF	17	NA	NA	TRBV9	TRBJ2-6
TGTGCCAGCAGCTTGGCCCAGGGTATCTCCTACGAGCAGTACTTC	CASSLAQGISYEQYF	15	NA	NA	TRBV7-2	TRBJ2-7
TGCAGCGCCGATGAAGCGGGGACCTACGAGCAGTACTTC	CSADEAGTYEQYF	13	TRBD2	once	TRBV29-1	TRBJ2-7
TGTGCCAGCTCACCAATACAGGGCCGGGACACCGGGGAGCTGTTTTTT	CASSPIQGRDTGELFF	16	NA	NA	TRBV18	TRBJ2-2
TGTGCCAGCAGCCCTACCTCGGACAGGCGGTATGGCTACACCTTC	CASSPTSDRRYGYTF	15	TRBD1	NA	TRBV9	TRBJ1-2
TGTGCCAGCAGCCTATCTCCTGGGGACTATGGCTACACCTTC	CASSLSPGDYGYTF	14	NA	NA	TRBV7-3	TRBJ1-2
TGTGCCAGTAGTATAAATGCGGCCGAAGCTGAAGCTTTCTTT	CASSINAAEAEAFF	14	NA	NA	TRBV19	TRBJ1-1